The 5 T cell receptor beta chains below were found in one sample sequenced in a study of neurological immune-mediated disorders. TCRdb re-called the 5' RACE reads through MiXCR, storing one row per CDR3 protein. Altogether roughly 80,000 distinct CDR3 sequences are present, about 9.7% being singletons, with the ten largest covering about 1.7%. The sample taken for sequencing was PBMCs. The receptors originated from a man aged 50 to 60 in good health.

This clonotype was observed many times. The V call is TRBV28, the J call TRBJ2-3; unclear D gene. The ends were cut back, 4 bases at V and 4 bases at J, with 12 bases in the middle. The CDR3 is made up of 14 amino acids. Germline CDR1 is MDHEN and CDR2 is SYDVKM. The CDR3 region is CASSSPTTADTQYF. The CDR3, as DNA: TGTGCCAGCAGTTCACCAACCACCGCAGATACGCAGTATTTT.

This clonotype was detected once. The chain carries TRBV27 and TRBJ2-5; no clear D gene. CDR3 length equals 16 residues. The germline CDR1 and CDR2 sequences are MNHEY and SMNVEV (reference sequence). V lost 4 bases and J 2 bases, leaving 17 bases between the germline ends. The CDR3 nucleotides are TGTGCCAGCAGTTATACAGTCACGGCGAGGCAAGAGACCCAGTACTTC. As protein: CASSYTVTARQETQYF.

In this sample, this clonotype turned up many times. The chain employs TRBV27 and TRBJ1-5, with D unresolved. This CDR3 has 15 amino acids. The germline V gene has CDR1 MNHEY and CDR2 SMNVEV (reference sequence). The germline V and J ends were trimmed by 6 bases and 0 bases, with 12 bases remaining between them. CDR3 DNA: TGTGCCAGCAGGCAACAGTTCTTTAGCAATCAGCCCCAGCATTTT. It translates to CASRQQFFSNQPQHF.

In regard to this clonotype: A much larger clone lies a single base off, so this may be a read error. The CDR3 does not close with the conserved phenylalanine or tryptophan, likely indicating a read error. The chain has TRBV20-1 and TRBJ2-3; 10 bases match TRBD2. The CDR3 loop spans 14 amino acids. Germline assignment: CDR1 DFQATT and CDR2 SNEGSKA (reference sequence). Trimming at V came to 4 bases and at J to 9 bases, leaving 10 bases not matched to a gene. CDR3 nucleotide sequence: TGCAGTGCTAAAGCGGGGGGGCGAACACTGACGCAGTATTTG. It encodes CSAKAGGRTLTQYL.

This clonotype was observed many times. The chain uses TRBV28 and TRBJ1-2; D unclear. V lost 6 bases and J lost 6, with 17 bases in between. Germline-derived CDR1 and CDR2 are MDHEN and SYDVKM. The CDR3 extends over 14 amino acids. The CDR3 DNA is TGTGCCAGCAGCCTTCACGGGCCGACTCATGGCTACACCTTC. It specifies CASSLHGPTHGYTF.